This is a list of T cell receptor beta chains from one sample in a study of blood T cell repertoires in COVID-19. Profiled with immunoSEQ multiplex PCR; TCRdb holds only in-frame clones, not every one. The table has almost 20,000 clones, around 79% seen once. Material for sequencing was peripheral blood. These receptors were taken from an older man with acute or convalescent COVID-19. Both conserved end residues are part of each CDR3. The D gene is left open where the match is weak. Size values are once, few and many counts, or a class for expanded clones, and some rows have none.

J: TRBJ2-1
size: -
D: TRBD1
V: TRBV9
DNA: TGTGCCAGCAGCGTAACAGGGGGCGTCTGGAATGAGCAGTTCTTC
CDR3: CASSVTGGVWNEQFF

J: TRBJ2-5
size: -
D: TRBD1
V: TRBV5-1
DNA: TGCGCCAGCGGCACAGGGGACCCTGAGGAGACCCAGTACTTC
CDR3: CASGTGDPEETQYF

J: TRBJ2-1
size: -
D: -
V: TRBV7-2
DNA: TGTGCCAGCAGCCTTAGCTGGATCGTGGAGAGGTACAATGAGCAGTTCTTC
CDR3: CASSLSWIVERYNEQFF

J: TRBJ1-1
size: -
D: -
V: TRBV18
DNA: TGTGCCAGCCTCCAGGGCGCGCGTATCACTGAAGCTTTCTTT
CDR3: CASLQGARITEAFF

J: TRBJ1-1
size: -
D: -
V: TRBV7-6
DNA: TGTGCCAGCAGCTTAGGTGGCAGGGGATATGGTGAAGCTTTCTTT
CDR3: CASSLGGRGYGEAFF

J: TRBJ1-1
size: -
D: TRBD1
V: TRBV5-5
DNA: TGTGCCAGCAGCTACGGGACAGGCAGAGGGAACACTGAAGCTTTCTTT
CDR3: CASSYGTGRGNTEAFF

J: TRBJ2-3
size: few
D: -
V: TRBV4-3
DNA: TGCGCCAGCAGCCGAACCTACGGGGATACGCAGTATTTT
CDR3: CASSRTYGDTQYF

J: TRBJ1-2
size: few
D: TRBD1
V: TRBV7-9
DNA: TGTGCCAGCAGCTTAGAGGCCACTTATGGGACAGACTATGGCTACACCTTC
CDR3: CASSLEATYGTDYGYTF

J: TRBJ2-7
size: -
D: TRBD2
V: TRBV27
DNA: TGTGCCAGCAGTTTAGCCGGGACTAGCGGCCTATTATACGAGCAGTACTTC
CDR3: CASSLAGTSGLLYEQYF

J: TRBJ1-5
size: -
D: -
V: TRBV4-3
DNA: TGCGCCAGCAGCCAATTTTGGCCCGCGGGAGGCACTAGCAATCAGCCCCAGCATTTT
CDR3: CASSQFWPAGGTSNQPQHF

J: TRBJ2-5
size: -
D: TRBD2
V: TRBV4-1
DNA: TGCGCCAGCAGCCAAGGACTAGCGGGGCGGGGGGCCCAGTACTTC
CDR3: CASSQGLAGRGAQYF

J: TRBJ2-3
size: -
D: TRBD2
V: TRBV9
DNA: TGTGCCAGCAGCGAACGGACTAGCGGAGGGGGTACGCAGTATTTT
CDR3: CASSERTSGGGTQYF

J: TRBJ1-1
size: -
D: -
V: TRBV7-2
DNA: TGTGCCAGCAGCTTAGACCCCATCTTGGAGCCTTTCTTT
CDR3: CASSLDPILEPFF

J: TRBJ2-3
size: -
D: TRBD2
V: TRBV6-6
DNA: TGTGCCAGCAGTTACCAACCGAGACTAGCGCAGACGCAGTATTTT
CDR3: CASSYQPRLAQTQYF

J: TRBJ2-3
size: -
D: -
V: TRBV28
DNA: TGTGCCAGCAGTCCCGCCTCCGGGGTCGGAACGCAGTATTTT
CDR3: CASSPASGVGTQYF